These 30 T cell receptor beta chains were sequenced from one sample in a study of identical twins. MiXCR, run by TCRdb on the 5' RACE reads, gives a single entry per CDR3 protein. The repertoire has fewer than 250,000 distinct CDR3 sequences, roughly 7% of them found once; the top ten carry under 4%. These data are also associated with another study on yellow fever vaccine responses in identical twins.

Input material: memory (CD45RO+) T cells sorted from blood. The receptor set was obtained from a young woman in good health.

This clonotype was counted at least ten times. The rearrangement uses TRBV12-3 or TRBV12-4 and TRBJ1-6; 8 bases align to TRBD1. CDR3 length: 14 residues. J gave up 8 bases and V 4 bases, and 4 bases lay outside the gene matches. The CDR3 here is CASSWQGADSPLHF. CDR3 nucleotide sequence: TGTGCCAGCAGTTGGCAGGGGGCCGATTCACCCCTCCACTTT.

The CDR3 loop reads CATSEGGASYEQYF. The CDR3 DNA follows: TGTGCCACCAGCGAGGGGGGGGCCTCCTACGAGCAGTACTTC. This chain joins TRBV15 and TRBJ2-7; perhaps TRBD2 as D (7 bases). The CDR3 runs 14 residues. Germline V CDR1 and CDR2: LNHNV, YYDKDF (reference sequence). V was clipped by 5 bases and J by 0 bases, with 11 bases between them.

This clonotype was seen at least ten times. The V gene is TRBV5-5, the J gene TRBJ2-3; D remains unclear. CDR3 size: 13 residues. V dropped 5 bases and J dropped 4 bases, with 11 bases sitting between them. CDR1 is SGHKS and CDR2 is YYEKEE in the germline V gene (reference sequence). The CDR3 loop reads CASRERPPDTQYF. In DNA form, the CDR3 reads TGTGCCAGCAGGGAAAGGCCCCCAGATACGCAGTATTTT.

The V gene is TRBV5-6, the J gene TRBJ2-2; possible D gene TRBD1, 6 bases. The CDR3 spans 17 residues. From germline, CDR1 is SGHDT and CDR2 YYEEEE. The V gene lost 4 bases and the J gene lost 2 bases, with 18 bases spanning the gap. This chain's CDR3 is CASSSFRWGPNTGELFF. The CDR3 DNA follows: TGTGCCAGCAGCAGCTTCAGGTGGGGGCCTAACACCGGGGAGCTGTTTTTT.

Details on this clonotype: At one of its ends the junction is not consistent with the germline gene, which may arise from a read error. The chain links TRBV6-1 to TRBJ2-6; D call uncertain. CDR1 is MNHNS and CDR2 is SASEGT in the germline V gene. CDR3 length equals 13 residues. CDR3 in amino acids: CASREAGANVLTF. In DNA form, the CDR3 reads TGTGCCAGCAGGGAAGCTGGGGCCAACGTCCTGACTTTC.

This clonotype was seen at least ten times. V is TRBV12-3 or TRBV12-4 and J is TRBJ1-2; TRBD1 matches at 10 bases. J lost 3 bases, V lost 5 bases, and 6 bases had no gene match. The CDR3 is 15 residues long. The CDR3 reads CASSLGTGVHYGYTF. For the CDR3, the DNA is TGTGCCAGCAGTCTTGGGACAGGGGTGCACTATGGCTACACCTTC.

This clonotype occurred many times. The chain has TRBV5-1 and TRBJ1-2, with 8 bases fitting TRBD1. Germline-derived CDR1 and CDR2 are SGHRS and YFSETQ. V lost 5 bases, J lost 14 bases, and 17 bases stayed unmatched. This CDR3 is 14 amino acids long. The DNA for the CDR3 is TGCGCCAGCAGTCCAGGGGGCGTCGGACCGTACCATACCTTC. As protein: CASSPGGVGPYHTF. The variable domain in full, with the rest retrieved from reference TRBV5-1 and TRBJ1-2, is KAGVTQTPRYLIKTRGQQVTLSCSPISGHRSVSWYQQTPGQGLQFLFEYFSETQRNKGNFPGRFSGRQFSNSRSEMNVSTLELGDSALYLCASSPGGVGPYHTFGSGTRLTVV.

The chain combines TRBV6-1 with TRBJ1-4, with a possible D match to TRBD1 (5 bases). Germline V gives CDR1 MNHNS, CDR2 SASEGT. This CDR3 is 16 amino acids long. V lost 5 bases, J lost 4 bases, and 17 bases lay in between. The CDR3, as DNA: TGTGCCAGCAGTCCGCTGACAGCGACCCTTAATGAAAAACTGTTTTTT. The encoded protein is CASSPLTATLNEKLFF.

The sample holds many counts of this clonotype. The CDR3 nucleotides are TGCAGTGCTAGTGGGAATTACTACAATGAGCAGTTCTTC. This encodes CSASGNYYNEQFF. The rearrangement uses TRBV20-1 and TRBJ2-1; D not certain. With 3 bases removed from V and 3 bases from J, the gap between germline ends came to 9 bases. Per germline, CDR1 DFQATT and CDR2 SNEGSKA (reference sequence). This CDR3 spans 13 amino acids.

The chain links TRBV13 to TRBJ2-2; 11 positions agree with TRBD1. The V segment lost 5 bases and the J segment 4 bases; nucleotides outside the gene matches: 6. The CDR3 sequence is 16 residues long. Germline V gene lookup returns CDR1 PRHDT and CDR2 FYEKMQ (reference sequence). The CDR3 nucleotides read TGTGCCAGCAGCGCAATGGACAGGGGGCTCACCGGGGAGCTGTTTTTT. Translation: CASSAMDRGLTGELFF.

This clonotype was picked up many times. The chain carries TRBV12-3 or TRBV12-4 and TRBJ1-2; perhaps TRBD1 as D (6 bases). The CDR3 extends over 15 amino acids. V dropped 3 bases and J dropped 2 bases, with 13 bases sitting between them. The CDR3 here is CASSFSGGSNYGYTF. The CDR3 DNA follows: TGTGCCAGCAGTTTCTCCGGGGGCAGCAACTATGGCTACACCTTC.

This clonotype showed up many times. V usage is TRBV6-1 and J usage is TRBJ1-1; TRBD1 matches 7 bases. Germline-derived CDR1 and CDR2 are MNHNS and SASEGT. This CDR3 spans 14 amino acids. V shed 6 bases and J 0 bases; nucleotides not matched to a gene: 4. The CDR3 coding sequence is TGTGCCAGCAGAGACGGGACAGTGAACACTGAAGCTTTCTTT. Translated: CASRDGTVNTEAFF.

In its sample, this clonotype was seen a few times. The CDR3 DNA is TGTGCCATCGGTCAAGATACGCAGTATTTT. This codes for CAIGQDTQYF. V gene TRBV10-3 combines with J gene TRBJ2-3; D unresolved. CDR3 length: 10 residues. CDR1 ENHRY and CDR2 SYGVKD come from the germline V gene. Trimming took off 8 bases at V and 5 bases at J, with 5 bases between the two ends.

The sample holds a few counts of this clonotype. V gene TRBV28 combines with J gene TRBJ2-2, with 9 bases matching TRBD1. V was pared by 4 bases and J by 6 bases, with 3 bases of the junction left unmatched. CDR3 length: 14 amino acids. Germline CDR1 is MDHEN and CDR2 is SYDVKM. The DNA for the CDR3 is TGTGCCAGCAGTTCGGGACAGGGTCCCGGGGAGCTGTTTTTT. Translation: CASSSGQGPGELFF. Drawing the rest from reference TRBV28 and TRBJ2-2, the complete variable domain is DVKVTQSSRYLVKRTGEKVFLECVQDMDHENMFWYRQDPGLGLRLIYFSYDVKMKEKGDIPEGYSVSREKKERFSLILESASTNQTSMYLCASSSGQGPGELFFGEGSRLTVL.

This clonotype occurred a few times. This rearrangement joins TRBV28 to TRBJ1-1; no clear D. The CDR3 runs to 14 residues. Germline loops: CDR1 MDHEN, CDR2 SYDVKM. V lost 2 bases and J 3 bases, leaving 10 bases between the germline ends. The CDR3 spells CASSLRGSYTEAFF. The CDR3 region has the DNA TGTGCCAGCAGTTTACGTGGCAGCTACACTGAAGCTTTCTTT.

Worth noting for this clonotype: No conserved phenylalanine or tryptophan ends this CDR3, so it is likely a read error. The DNA is left out, because the CDR3 cannot be placed on it with certainty; the CDR3 is given as TCRdb lists it. The CDR3 protein is CAISDGTSPSSVNV. The rearrangement links TRBV10-3 to TRBJ2-1; TRBD1, the table's D call, lacks a check against the DNA. The CDR3 is 14 amino acids long, termini counted. Germline CDR1 is ENHRY and CDR2 is SYGVKD.

This clonotype showed up many times. The chain uses TRBV5-1 and TRBJ1-5, with unresolved D. Germline V gene lookup returns CDR1 SGHRS and CDR2 YFSETQ. The CDR3 extends over 16 amino acids. V lost 4 bases, J lost 7 bases, and 21 bases lay in between. CDR3 DNA sequence: TGCGCCAGCAGCCCCGACGGCACACCAGGAGACCAGCCCCAGCATTTT. Translated, it gives CASSPDGTPGDQPQHF.

This clonotype was seen a handful of times. The chain combines TRBV5-1 with TRBJ2-1; D gene unclear. Trimming stripped 4 bases from V and 0 bases from J, with 11 bases between. Germline assignment: CDR1 SGHRS and CDR2 YFSETQ. This CDR3 is 15 amino acids long. The CDR3 is CASSPGEVSYNEQFF. The CDR3 DNA follows: TGCGCCAGCAGCCCGGGTGAGGTCTCCTACAATGAGCAGTTCTTC.

This clonotype was seen at least ten times. The chain uses TRBV6-4 and TRBJ2-3, with 10 bases lining up with TRBD2. CDR1 MRHNA and CDR2 SNTAGT come from the germline V gene. The CDR3 loop spans 15 amino acids. The V and J ends lost 2 bases and 4 bases, in that order; junction bases with no gene match: 3. The CDR3 DNA reads TGTGCCAGCAGTGACAGCGGGGGGGCCTCAGATACGCAGTATTTT. As protein: CASSDSGGASDTQYF.

Only a few counts were recorded for this clonotype. The V and J genes are TRBV25-1 and TRBJ2-7; a weak D match, TRBD2 (6 bases). From germline, CDR1 is MGHDK and CDR2 SYGVNS. V lost 7 bases and J lost 7, with 14 bases in between. The CDR3 contains 12 residues. CDR3 protein: CASIESAGEQYF. CDR3 sequence (DNA): TGTGCCAGCATAGAGTCCGCGGGGGAGCAGTACTTC.

The rearrangement links TRBV27 to TRBJ2-2; 11 bases align to TRBD1. This CDR3 is 17 amino acids long. The J segment lost 4 bases and the V segment lost 3 bases, leaving 7 bases of the junction unmatched. Germline V gene data show CDR1 as MNHEY and CDR2 as SMNVEV (reference sequence). The CDR3 loop reads CASSFIGQGASTGELFF. The CDR3 bases are TGTGCCAGCAGTTTTATTGGACAGGGGGCGTCCACCGGGGAGCTGTTTTTT.

This clonotype was counted ten times or more. V and J are TRBV12-3 or TRBV12-4 and TRBJ2-1; 13 positions match TRBD2. The CDR3 covers 18 residues. Unmatched junction bases numbered 12, after V lost 10 bases and J lost 0 bases. This chain's CDR3 is CATLGGLAGKSSYNEQFF. Here the CDR3 DNA reads TGTGCCACCCTAGGGGGACTAGCGGGGAAGAGCTCCTACAATGAGCAGTTCTTC.

The V call is TRBV7-9, the J call TRBJ2-2; TRBD2 matches 8 bases. The CDR3 is 17 amino acids. Germline CDR1 SEHNR, CDR2 FQNEAQ (reference sequence). Trimming at V came to 3 bases and at J to 7 bases, leaving 13 bases not matched to a gene. The CDR3 region is CASSFLLGGAWNGELFF. CDR3 DNA sequence: TGTGCCAGCAGCTTTTTACTCGGGGGGGCCTGGAACGGGGAGCTGTTTTTT.

This clonotype was detected a few times. V gene TRBV4-2 combines with J gene TRBJ2-7; D is possibly TRBD2 (6 bases). CDR3 length equals 13 residues. Germline V lookup: CDR1 LGHNA, CDR2 YNFKEQ. V was shortened by 5 bases and J by 6 bases, with 14 bases between the two germline ends. CDR3 nucleotide sequence: TGTGCCAGCAGCGAACGGGAGATCGGCGAGCAGTACTTC. Translating it yields CASSEREIGEQYF.

This clonotype was picked up a small number of times. CDR3 nucleotides: TGTGCCAGCACGTCCGGGACAGGGTCCTACGAGCAGTACTTC. This gives the protein CASTSGTGSYEQYF. The J gene is TRBJ2-7, the V gene TRBV11-3, with 9 positions matching TRBD1. V lost 7 bases to trimming and J lost 1 base; unmatched junction nucleotides: 5. This CDR3 contains 14 residues. The germline CDR1 and CDR2 sequences are SGHNT and YENEEA.

This chain links TRBV20-1 with TRBJ2-1; 11 bases fit TRBD2. CDR3 size: 16 residues. Germline-derived CDR1 and CDR2 are DFQATT and SNEGSKA (reference sequence). Unmatched junction bases numbered 11, after V lost 6 bases and J lost 4 bases. CDR3 sequence reads: CSAYERLAGLYNEQFF. DNA for the CDR3: TGCAGTGCCTACGAGAGACTAGCGGGGTTGTACAATGAGCAGTTCTTC.

This clonotype was counted only a few times. The chain links TRBV5-5 to TRBJ1-6; D remains unclear. Trimming stripped 0 bases from V and 11 bases from J, with 15 bases between. CDR1 is SGHKS, CDR2 YYEKEE, per germline (reference sequence). The CDR3 loop spans 15 amino acids. The CDR3 spells CASSLGPAGKAPLHF. DNA for the CDR3: TGTGCCAGCAGCTTGGGGCCAGCTGGGAAGGCACCCCTCCACTTT.

This clonotype was observed at least ten times. This sequence joins TRBV12-5 and TRBJ1-5; 8 positions match TRBD1. Germline V gene lookup returns CDR1 LGHNT and CDR2 FRNRAP. The CDR3 is 14 residues long. The junction had 2 bases not matched to a gene; V was cut back by 3 bases and J by 4 bases. The CDR3 loop reads CASGFQGANQPQHF. The CDR3 nucleotides read TGTGCTAGTGGTTTCCAGGGGGCTAATCAGCCCCAGCATTTT.

At least ten counts were recorded for this clonotype. The chain employs TRBV29-1 and TRBJ1-1, with 8 bases identical to TRBD1. This CDR3 is built from 12 residues. V lost 3 bases, J lost 5 bases, and 2 bases stayed unmatched. Germline V lookup: CDR1 SQVTM, CDR2 ANQGSEA. This chain's CDR3 is CSVDRGRTEAFF. The CDR3 DNA is TGCAGCGTTGACAGGGGGCGGACTGAAGCTTTCTTT.

This clonotype was seen repeatedly, ten times or more. J is TRBJ2-5 and V is TRBV12-3 or TRBV12-4; TRBD1 agrees at 7 bases. This CDR3 region has 14 residues. With V trimmed by 5 bases and J by 1 base, 4 bases remained unmatched. CDR3 bases: TGTGCCAGCAGTGCCTCAGGGGGCCAAGAGACCCAGTACTTC. This encodes CASSASGGQETQYF.